The T cell receptor beta chain under discussion was sequenced for a study of cytomegalovirus exposure and HLA in healthy donors. Overall study findings and caveats: V- and J-gene trimming of TCR beta was linked (in a later analysis) to a missense DCLRE1C variant.

This CDR3 contains 15 residues. In germline, CDR1 is LNHDA, CDR2 SQIVND (reference sequence). The V and J ends lost 3 bases and 3 bases, in that order; junction bases with no gene match: 6. With regard to this clone: As yet, its antigen is unknown.

The primer mix had 60 Vbeta and 13 Jbeta primers. Per the authors' pipeline: Around 9.9 million shared chains were among the roughly 80 million unique TCR beta chains that a later analysis counted. Clones were read by immunoSEQ multiplex PCR, and TCRdb kept only the in-frame ones, dropping some. The V and J calls and clone size come from that table; D and trimming were worked out from the DNA. Altogether some 150,000 clones are present, about 77% being singletons, with the ten largest covering around 1.6%. The chain employs TRBV19 and TRBJ2-3; TRBD2 aligns across 7 bases. The clonotype was recovered from a female donor in good health and CMV-seronegative. The sequencing input was PBMCs. The CDR3 DNA follows: TGTGCCAGTAGTATTGGCGGGAGTGGAACAGATACGCAGTATTTT. Protein: CASSIGGSGTDTQYF.